One and the same sample provided the 20 T cell receptor beta chains below, sequenced in a study of lymphopenia after photon versus proton radiotherapy. Using immunoSEQ multiplex PCR, the repertoire was profiled, and TCRdb retains in-frame clones only, with some absent. This sample has around 160,000 clones, with approximately 91% found just once. Sequencing used peripheral blood, obtained from a patient treated with photon-based radiotherapy. These receptors were taken from a man in his fifties or sixties with gastric cancer.

The chain couples TRBV7-8 to TRBJ1-1; no reliable D call. The CDR3 has 15 residues. Germline-derived CDR1 and CDR2 are SGHVS and FQNEAQ. Trimming cost V 5 bases and J 1 base, with 14 bases left between them. In DNA, the CDR3 is TGTGCCAGCAGCCTGTTACGGGTAAGGAACACTGAAGCTTTCTTT. This sequence encodes CASSLLRVRNTEAFF. The variable domain in full, completed from reference TRBV7-8 and TRBJ1-1, reads GAGVSQSPRYKVAKRGQDVALRCDPISGHVSLFWYQQALGQGPEFLTYFQNEAQLDKSGLPSDRFFAERPEGSVSTLKIQRTQQEDSAVYLCASSLLRVRNTEAFFGQGTRLTVV.

In DNA form, the CDR3 reads TGTGCCAGCAGTGAGACTAGCGGGAACACCGGGGAGCTGTTTTTT. Translation: CASSETSGNTGELFF. The V and J genes are TRBV6-4 and TRBJ2-2, with TRBD2 identical over 9 bases. The CDR3 totals 15 residues. Looked up from germline, CDR1 is MRHNA and CDR2 is SNTAGT. V was clipped by 3 bases and J by 1 base; unmatched bases: 0.

The chain has TRBV28 and TRBJ1-1; 8 bases agree with TRBD1. The germline V gene has CDR1 MDHEN and CDR2 SYDVKM. CDR3 length: 15 amino acids. Unmatched junction bases numbered 7, after V lost 6 bases and J lost 1 base. This CDR3 reads CASRKRQGRNTEAFF. CDR3 sequence (DNA): TGTGCCAGCAGGAAACGACAGGGGCGGAACACTGAAGCTTTCTTT.

This chain links TRBV5-4 with TRBJ2-3; 8 bases fit TRBD2. The CDR3 runs 15 residues. V lost 6 bases to trimming and J lost 6 bases; unmatched junction nucleotides: 12. From germline, CDR1 is SGHNT and CDR2 YYREEE (reference sequence). CDR3 residues: CASTEAGGRVDTQYF. CDR3 nucleotide sequence: TGTGCCAGCACGGAGGCGGGGGGTAGGGTTGATACGCAGTATTTT.

The rearrangement joins TRBV20-1 to TRBJ2-5, with no clear D. This CDR3 spans 11 amino acids. Between the trimmed V and J ends, which lost 7 bases and 2 bases, there was a span of 8 bases. Germline V gene data show CDR1 as DFQATT and CDR2 as SNEGSKA (reference sequence). The CDR3 coding sequence is TGCAGTGTTAGGCAACAAGAGACCCAGTACTTC. It is translated as CSVRQQETQYF.

This sequence joins TRBV6-1 and TRBJ2-7, with D maybe TRBD1 (6 bases). CDR3 length: 15 residues. V lost 2 bases to trimming and J lost 3 bases, with 14 bases between them. Germline CDR1 MNHNS, CDR2 SASEGT. The CDR3, as DNA: TGTGCCAGCAGTGAACGGACAGCTCGTAGCTACGAGCAGTACTTC. Encoded protein: CASSERTARSYEQYF.

This clone was observed a single time. The chain uses TRBV5-1 and TRBJ2-5, with 8 bases aligning to TRBD2. Germline V gives CDR1 SGHRS, CDR2 YFSETQ. There are 16 residues in the CDR3. The trim removed 4 bases at V and 1 base at J, leaving 9 bases unmatched. In DNA form, the CDR3 reads TGCGCCAGCAGCCCTGGTACGCGGGGGGTCCAAGAGACCCAGTACTTC. Residues: CASSPGTRGVQETQYF.

The chain has TRBV5-1 and TRBJ1-3; D not certain. Between the trimmed V and J ends, which lost 0 bases and 0 bases, there was a span of 10 bases. Germline CDR1 and CDR2: SGHRS and YFSETQ. CDR3 length: 16 amino acids. This CDR3 is CASSLGRDYSGNTIYF. The CDR3 bases are TGCGCCAGCAGCTTGGGCCGAGATTACTCTGGAAACACCATATATTTT.

The chain couples TRBV5-1 to TRBJ2-3; perhaps TRBD1 as D (6 bases). Trimming removed 0 bases from V and 2 bases from J, with 7 bases in between. Germline V gives CDR1 SGHRS, CDR2 YFSETQ. The CDR3 is 14 amino acids. CDR3 nucleotides: TGCGCCAGCAGCTTGGACAGGGTCACAGATACGCAGTATTTT. Translation gives CASSLDRVTDTQYF.

The V gene is TRBV30, the J gene TRBJ1-3, with TRBD1 matching 9 bases. CDR1 and CDR2 (germline): GTSNPN, SVGIG (reference sequence). Trimming took 2 bases from V and 1 from J; bases not matched to a gene: 6. This CDR3 contains 16 residues. CDR3 in DNA: TGTGCCTGGAGTCAAGGGGACAGGGTTTCTGGAAACACCATATATTTT. It yields the protein CAWSQGDRVSGNTIYF.

The chain has TRBV11-2 and TRBJ1-1, with 10 nucleotides matching TRBD1. The CDR3 sequence is 15 residues long. V lost 3 bases to trimming and J lost 0 bases; unmatched junction nucleotides: 1. Per the germline V gene, CDR1 is SGHAT and CDR2 is FQNNGV. Written as DNA, the CDR3 is TGTGCCAGCAGCTTGACAGGGGGCTTGAACACTGAAGCTTTCTTT. It yields the protein CASSLTGGLNTEAFF.

This clone has just one count. The V and J genes are TRBV5-5 and TRBJ2-5; D is uncertain. The V end lost 1 base, the J end lost 5 bases, and 15 bases lay between the germline ends. Germline assignment: CDR1 SGHKS and CDR2 YYEKEE (reference sequence). CDR3 length: 15 residues. The CDR3 spells CASSLLGRPWETQYF. The CDR3 region has the DNA TGTGCCAGCAGCTTGTTGGGCCGCCCGTGGGAGACCCAGTACTTC.

The rearrangement links TRBV11-3 to TRBJ2-3, with D hard to call. This CDR3 is built from 13 residues. Deletions cut 6 bases from V and 4 bases from J, with 11 bases between. The germline V gene encodes CDR1 SGHNT and CDR2 YENEEA. As DNA, the CDR3 is TGTGCCAGCAGTCCAAAGTGGGCAGATACGCAGTATTTT. Translation gives CASSPKWADTQYF.

The CDR3 coding sequence is TGCGCCAGCAGCCCGGGACAGGGGTTCTATGGCTACACCTTC. Protein: CASSPGQGFYGYTF. The V call is TRBV5-1, the J call TRBJ1-2; 10 nucleotides match TRBD1. V shed 4 bases and J 4 bases; nucleotides not matched to a gene: 4. The germline CDR1 and CDR2 sequences are SGHRS and YFSETQ. This CDR3 comprises 14 residues.

This chain connects TRBV2 to TRBJ2-2; no clear D gene. V lost 6 bases and J lost 3, with 14 bases in between. The germline V gene has CDR1 SNHLY and CDR2 FYNNEI. CDR3 length: 15 residues. The CDR3 DNA reads as TGTGCCAGCAGCGTTATTCCCGCGGACACCGGGGAGCTGTTTTTT. This encodes CASSVIPADTGELFF.

This clone was seen just once. This sequence joins TRBV27 and TRBJ1-2; 9 bases line up with TRBD1. J was trimmed by 3 bases and V by 8 bases; bases with no gene match: 1. Looked up from germline, CDR1 is MNHEY and CDR2 is SMNVEV (reference sequence). This CDR3 spans 12 amino acids. CDR3 nucleotides: TGTGCCAGCCGGGACAGGGACTATGGCTACACCTTC. It encodes CASRDRDYGYTF.

This clone was seen just once. This chain connects TRBV9 to TRBJ2-2; D possibly corresponds to TRBD2 (5 bases). Trimming pared 4 bases from V and 2 bases from J, leaving 9 bases between. CDR1 and CDR2 from the germline V gene are SGDLS and YYNGEE. The CDR3 has 14 residues. CDR3 nucleotide sequence: TGTGCCAGCAGCCTCCTAGCAAACACCGGGGAGCTGTTTTTT. Its translation: CASSLLANTGELFF.

The chain combines TRBV5-4 with TRBJ1-1; maybe TRBD1 (5 bases). CDR1 and CDR2 (germline): SGHNT, YYREEE (reference sequence). V was pared by 4 bases and J by 4 bases, with 11 bases between. This CDR3 is built from 13 residues. The CDR3 sequence is CASSPQGGTEAFF. The DNA of the CDR3 is TGTGCCAGCAGCCCGCAGGGAGGCACTGAAGCTTTCTTT.

The chain couples TRBV27 to TRBJ2-3; possible D gene TRBD1, 7 bases. With 2 bases removed from V and 4 bases from J, the gap between germline ends came to 10 bases. The CDR3 totals 14 residues. Germline CDR1 is MNHEY and CDR2 is SMNVEV (reference sequence). CDR3: CASSLGGGPDTQYF. DNA for the CDR3: TGTGCCAGCAGTTTAGGAGGGGGCCCAGATACGCAGTATTTT.

V gene TRBV5-6 combines with J gene TRBJ2-4; TRBD2 matches at 9 bases. V was pared by 0 bases and J by 7 bases, with 14 bases of the junction left unmatched. Germline-derived CDR1 and CDR2 are SGHDT and YYEEEE. This CDR3 spans 18 amino acids. The CDR3 loop reads CASSLAVWGSGRRNIQYF. CDR3 sequence (DNA): TGTGCCAGCAGCTTGGCCGTATGGGGTAGCGGGAGACGGAACATTCAGTACTTC.